Listed below are T cell receptor beta chains from one sample, sequenced in a study of T cells of healthy individuals. TCRdb independently ran MiXCR on the 5' RACE reads; one entry per CDR3 protein. The sample yields around 90,000 distinct CDR3 sequences, approximately 5.4% seen once. Source of these receptors: a female donor in good health. The CDR3 runs from the conserved cysteine through the conserved F or W. The order of the fields is clone size, J gene, V gene, D gene, CDR3 DNA, CDR3 protein. A D gene is named only where the DNA matches it firmly. The size of a clone is reported for some rows only, either as once, few or many, or as a class for expanded clones.

>few|TRBJ2-1|TRBV4-3|-
TGCGCCAGCAGCCAAGAGCCGAGCTCCTACAATGAGCAGTTCTTC
CASSQEPSSYNEQFF
>-|TRBJ1-1|TRBV5-1|-
TGCGCCAGCAGCTTGGACAGAGAAAAAGCTTTCTTT
CASSLDREKAFF
>many|TRBJ2-3|TRBV5-1|TRBD2
TGCGCCAGCAGCTCAGGACTAGCGGGCGATACGCAGTATTTT
CASSSGLAGDTQYF
>few|TRBJ2-1|TRBV6-2/TRBV6-3|TRBD2
TGTGCCAGCAAACCCGGGACTAGCGGGAGGGATGAGCAGTTCTTC
CASKPGTSGRDEQFF
>many|TRBJ1-1|TRBV12-3/TRBV12-4|-
TGTGCCAGCAGTTTAGGGGGCGCGGACACTGAAGCTTTCTTT
CASSLGGADTEAFF
>many|TRBJ2-7|TRBV29-1|-
TGCAGCGTCGCGCGTCCGGGCGCCTACGAGCAGTACTTC
CSVARPGAYEQYF
>many|TRBJ2-2|TRBV7-2|TRBD2
TGTGCCAGCAGCTTAGAGTCCTATGAAGGACTAGCGGGCTTCACCGGGGAGCTGTTTTTT
CASSLESYEGLAGFTGELFF
>many|TRBJ1-2|TRBV12-3/TRBV12-4|TRBD1
TGTGCCAGCAGCCCCCCGCGGGGACAGGGGTTATTCCATGGCTACACCTTC
CASSPPRGQGLFHGYTF
>many|TRBJ2-1|TRBV19|TRBD2
TGTGCCAGTAGTCCCGGGACTAGCGGGAGGACTGAGCAGTTCTTC
CASSPGTSGRTEQFF
>many|TRBJ1-1|TRBV7-2|-
TGTGCCAGCAGCTCTCGAGGGCTTTACACTGAAGCTTTCTTT
CASSSRGLYTEAFF
>-|TRBJ2-4|TRBV12-3/TRBV12-4|-
TGTGCCAGCAGTTTTTTCGACTCCAAAAACATTCAGTACTTC
CASSFFDSKNIQYF
>many|TRBJ1-1|TRBV13|TRBD1
TGTGCCAGCAGCCCGAGACAGGGAGGGACTGAAGCTTTCTTT
CASSPRQGGTEAFF
>few|TRBJ2-3|TRBV7-2|-
TGTGCCAGCAGCTTATCCCGAACCCCCACATCAGATACGCAGTATTTT
CASSLSRTPTSDTQYF
>few|TRBJ2-7|TRBV2|-
TGTGCCAGCAGCCCCGAAGGGACAGGGTACCTAGCGGGACCGACCTACGAGCAGTACTTC
CASSPEGTGYLAGPTYEQYF
>-|TRBJ1-2|TRBV6-5|TRBD1
TGTGCCAGCAGGCGTTCTGAGACAGGGATCCATGGCTACACCTTC
CASRRSETGIHGYTF
>few|TRBJ2-7|TRBV21-1|-
TGTGCCAGCAGCAAGCCGAGGAGGGCGTACTCCTACGAGCAGTACTTC
CASSKPRRAYSYEQYF
>few|TRBJ1-1|TRBV6-2/TRBV6-3|TRBD1
TGTGCCAGCAAAAACAACAGGGGGCAGGTGACTGAAGCTTTCTTT
CASKNNRGQVTEAFF
>many|TRBJ2-3|TRBV29-1|TRBD1
TGCAGCTTAGCCCCCCGGACAGGGGACACAGATACGCAGTATTTT
CSLAPRTGDTDTQYF
>few|TRBJ1-1|TRBV5-4|-
TGTGCCAGCAGCGAAGGGGGACAAAGGACTGAAGCTTTCTTT
CASSEGGQRTEAFF
>few|TRBJ2-3|TRBV6-5|-
TGTGCCAGCAGTCCAAATAAAGGGGTGGGCACAGATACGCAGTATTTT
CASSPNKGVGTDTQYF
>many|TRBJ1-2|TRBV7-2|-
TGTGCCAGCAGTTTGGACAGTTCTTATGGCTACACCTTC
CASSLDSSYGYTF
>many|TRBJ2-1|TRBV7-9|-
TGTGCCAGCAGCTTAACGAGGACTTATGACAATGAGCAGTTCTTC
CASSLTRTYDNEQFF
>many|TRBJ1-2|TRBV30|-
TGTGCCTGGAGTGTACAGTATGGCTACACCTTC
CAWSVQYGYTF
>-|TRBJ2-7|TRBV19|-
TGTGCCAGTAGAATTAAAGTCGGGTCCTACGAGCAGTACTTC
CASRIKVGSYEQYF
>few|TRBJ1-5|TRBV15|-
TGTGCCACCAGCAGACCCCTAAGGGATAATCAGCCCCAGCATTTT
CATSRPLRDNQPQHF
>few|TRBJ2-7|TRBV29-1|TRBD2
TGCAGCGCCCATAGCGGGAGTGACGAGCAGTACTTC
CSAHSGSDEQYF
>many|TRBJ2-1|TRBV29-1|-
TGCAGCGTTGTTCGGTTGGATGAGCAGTTCTTC
CSVVRLDEQFF
>many|TRBJ1-4|TRBV12-3/TRBV12-4|-
TGTGCCAGCAATACAGGGACAACTAATGAAAAACTGTTTTTT
CASNTGTTNEKLFF
>many|TRBJ2-5|TRBV13|TRBD2
TGTGCCAGCAGCACCAGCGGGAGGGCCCGAGAGACCCAGTACTTC
CASSTSGRARETQYF
>many|TRBJ2-7|TRBV20-1|-
TGCAGTGCTAGAGATGACAGCCACTACGAGCAGTACTTC
CSARDDSHYEQYF
>few|TRBJ1-5|TRBV18|TRBD1
TGTGCCAGCTCACCTTCGACAGGGGATGGCAATCAGCCCCAGCATTTT
CASSPSTGDGNQPQHF
>-|TRBJ1-5|TRBV29-1|-
TGCAGCGTTGCCATGGTTAGCAATCAGCCCCAGCATTTT
CSVAMVSNQPQHF
>few|TRBJ2-3|TRBV6-4|-
TGTGCCAGCAGTGATGGCGGCTTCACAGATACGCAGTATTTT
CASSDGGFTDTQYF
>many|TRBJ2-1|TRBV4-1|-
TGCGCCAGCAGCCAAGTAGACATGGGATTGTCGTACAATGAGCAGTTCTTC
CASSQVDMGLSYNEQFF
>-|TRBJ2-5|TRBV12-3/TRBV12-4|-
TGTGCCAGCAGCCGGGACGTCCGGGAGACCCAGTACTTC
CASSRDVRETQYF
>many|TRBJ1-1|TRBV20-1|-
TGCAGTGCCCGGGGAGGGAACACTGAAGCTTTCTTT
CSARGGNTEAFF
>many|TRBJ2-7|TRBV20-1|-
TGCAGTGCTAGTGATCCGGGACCCTCGAGGGAGCAGTACTTC
CSASDPGPSREQYF
>few|TRBJ2-2|TRBV24-1|TRBD2
TGTGCCACCAGCCCTACTAGCGCGGCCACCGGGGAGCTGTTTTTT
CATSPTSAATGELFF
>many|TRBJ2-1|TRBV24-1|-
TGTGCCACCCTGGACTCCCTGTACAATGAGCAGTTCTTC
CATLDSLYNEQFF
>-|TRBJ1-2|TRBV7-2|-
TGTGCCAGCAGCCCCGGGCAGGGCAGCTCCTTCTATGGCTACACCTTC
CASSPGQGSSFYGYTF
>many|TRBJ2-3|TRBV7-2|-
TGTGCCAGCAGCTCAAGGGGCCTCACAGATACGCAGTATTTT
CASSSRGLTDTQYF
>few|TRBJ2-1|TRBV7-9|-
TGTGCCAGCAGCTCCAAAGCGGTAGAGGTATACAATGAGCAGTTCTTC
CASSSKAVEVYNEQFF
>many|TRBJ1-4|TRBV6-5|TRBD1
TGTGCCAGCAGAAGACAGGGGGGGGCAACTAATGAAAAACTGTTTTTT
CASRRQGGATNEKLFF
>many|TRBJ1-1|TRBV7-9|-
TGTGCCAGCAGCTTAAGCCCGGCTGCGGCTGAAGCTTTCTTT
CASSLSPAAAEAFF
>few|TRBJ2-3|TRBV29-1|TRBD2
TGCAGCGTTGAAGAAATTAGCGGGAGGAGAGTGGCAGATACGCAGTATTTT
CSVEEISGRRVADTQYF
>few|TRBJ1-4|TRBV28|-
TGTGCCAGCAGTTTAGGCCCCCTACGTAATGAAAAACTGTTTTTT
CASSLGPLRNEKLFF
>many|TRBJ2-1|TRBV7-3|-
TGTGCCAGCAGCATAGGGACAACCCCCGGGGAGCAGTTCTTC
CASSIGTTPGEQFF
>-|TRBJ1-3|TRBV7-2|-
TGTGCCAGCAGCTTAGACCAAGACACCATATATTTT
CASSLDQDTIYF
>many|TRBJ2-1|TRBV7-6|-
TGTGCCAGCAGCCCCTCCCTAGCGCCTGAGCAGTTCTTC
CASSPSLAPEQFF
>many|TRBJ1-5|TRBV24-1|-
TGTGCCACCAGTGATTGGACTTTAACGCCCCAGCATTTT
CATSDWTLTPQHF
>many|TRBJ2-7|TRBV12-3/TRBV12-4|TRBD1
TGTGCCAGCAGTTCCGGGACAGGGTCCGAGCAGTACTTC
CASSSGTGSEQYF
>few|TRBJ1-1|TRBV7-2|TRBD1
TGTGCCAGCAGCGCACAGGGGTACACTGAAGCTTTCTTT
CASSAQGYTEAFF
>many|TRBJ2-7|TRBV3-1|-
TGTGCCAGCAGCCCTTCCGGGACCCGCACCTCCTACGAGCAGTACTTC
CASSPSGTRTSYEQYF
>many|TRBJ2-5|TRBV5-1|-
TGCGCCAGCAGCAGAGACCAAGAGACCCAGTACTTC
CASSRDQETQYF